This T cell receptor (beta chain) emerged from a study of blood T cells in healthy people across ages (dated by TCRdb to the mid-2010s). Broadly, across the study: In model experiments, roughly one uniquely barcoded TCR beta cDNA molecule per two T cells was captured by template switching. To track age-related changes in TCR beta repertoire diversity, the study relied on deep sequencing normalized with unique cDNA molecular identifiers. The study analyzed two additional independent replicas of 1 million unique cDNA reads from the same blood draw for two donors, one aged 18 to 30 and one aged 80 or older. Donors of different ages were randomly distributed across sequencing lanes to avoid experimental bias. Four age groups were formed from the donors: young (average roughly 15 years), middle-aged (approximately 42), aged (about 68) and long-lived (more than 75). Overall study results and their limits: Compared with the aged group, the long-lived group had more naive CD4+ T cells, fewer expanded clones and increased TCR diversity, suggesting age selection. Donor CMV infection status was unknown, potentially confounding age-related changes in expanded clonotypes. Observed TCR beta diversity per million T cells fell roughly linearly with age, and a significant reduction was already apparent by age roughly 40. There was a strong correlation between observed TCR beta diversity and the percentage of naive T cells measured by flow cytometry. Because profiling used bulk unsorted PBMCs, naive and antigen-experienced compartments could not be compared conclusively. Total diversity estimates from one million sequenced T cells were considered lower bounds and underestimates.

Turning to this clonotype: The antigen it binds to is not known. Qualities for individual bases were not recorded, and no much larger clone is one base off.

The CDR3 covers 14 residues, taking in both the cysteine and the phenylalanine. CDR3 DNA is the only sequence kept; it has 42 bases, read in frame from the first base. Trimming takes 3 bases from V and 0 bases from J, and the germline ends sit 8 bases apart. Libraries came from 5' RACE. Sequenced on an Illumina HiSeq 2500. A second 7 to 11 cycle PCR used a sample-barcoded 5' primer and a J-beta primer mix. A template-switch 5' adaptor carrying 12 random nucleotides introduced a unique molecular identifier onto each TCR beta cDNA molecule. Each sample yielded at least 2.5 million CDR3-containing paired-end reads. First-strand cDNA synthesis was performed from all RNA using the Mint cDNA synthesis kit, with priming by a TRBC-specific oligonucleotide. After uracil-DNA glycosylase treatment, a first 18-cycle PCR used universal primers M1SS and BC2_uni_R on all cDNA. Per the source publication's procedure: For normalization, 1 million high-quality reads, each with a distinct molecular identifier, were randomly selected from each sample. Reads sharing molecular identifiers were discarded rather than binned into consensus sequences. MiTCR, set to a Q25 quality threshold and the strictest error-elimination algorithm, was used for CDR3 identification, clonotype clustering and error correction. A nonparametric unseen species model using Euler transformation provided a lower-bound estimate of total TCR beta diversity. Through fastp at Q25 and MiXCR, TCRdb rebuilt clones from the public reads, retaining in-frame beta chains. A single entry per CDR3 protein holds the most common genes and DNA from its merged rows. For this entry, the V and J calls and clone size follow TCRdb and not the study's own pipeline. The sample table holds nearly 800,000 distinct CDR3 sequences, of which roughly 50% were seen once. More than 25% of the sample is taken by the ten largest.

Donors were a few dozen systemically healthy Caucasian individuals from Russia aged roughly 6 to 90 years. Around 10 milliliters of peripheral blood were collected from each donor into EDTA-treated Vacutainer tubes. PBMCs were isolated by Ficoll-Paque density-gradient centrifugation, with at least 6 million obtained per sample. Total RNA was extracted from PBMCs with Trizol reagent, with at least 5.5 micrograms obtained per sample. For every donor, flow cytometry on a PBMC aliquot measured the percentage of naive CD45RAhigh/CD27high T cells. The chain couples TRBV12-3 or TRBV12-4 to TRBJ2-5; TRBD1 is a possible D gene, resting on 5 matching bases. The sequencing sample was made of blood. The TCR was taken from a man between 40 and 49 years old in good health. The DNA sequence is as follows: TGTGCCAGCAGTTTTCGACAGAACCAAGAGACCCAGTACTTC. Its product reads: CASSFRQNQETQYF.